These 9 T cell receptor beta chains were sequenced from one sample in a study of blood T cell repertoires in COVID-19. Produced via immunoSEQ multiplex PCR; TCRdb's table is partial and in-frame only. The table lists 100,000 or so clones, about 85% of them singletons. Sequencing input: peripheral blood. The origin of the receptors is a woman in her seventies with active or convalescent COVID-19.

The chain is built from TRBV11-2 and TRBJ2-1; D is possibly TRBD2 (5 bases). Trimming cost V 4 bases and J 7 bases, with 14 bases left between them. There are 14 residues in the CDR3. Germline-derived CDR1 and CDR2 are SGHAT and FQNNGV. The CDR3 DNA reads TGTGCCAGCAGCTCCAGAGGGCTAGTAAATGAGCAGTTCTTC. The encoded protein is CASSSRGLVNEQFF.

The CDR3 loop reads CASSPLGGSSYNSPLHF. In DNA, the CDR3 is TGTGCCAGCAGTCCATTGGGGGGGAGCTCCTATAATTCACCCCTCCACTTT. This chain connects TRBV27 to TRBJ1-6, with D perhaps TRBD1 (5 bases). CDR3 size: 17 residues. The germline V and J ends were trimmed by 5 bases and 0 bases, with 14 bases remaining between them. Germline lookup yields CDR1 MNHEY and CDR2 SMNVEV (reference sequence).

V and J are TRBV5-4 and TRBJ2-3; 8 positions agree with TRBD1. The CDR3 runs to 16 residues. Germline CDR1 and CDR2: SGHNT and YYREEE (reference sequence). V lost 5 bases and J lost 2; bases outside the gene matches: 10. The CDR3 reads CASSRTGGKDTDTQYF. The DNA for the CDR3 is TGTGCCAGCAGTCGTACAGGGGGGAAAGACACAGATACGCAGTATTTT.

In DNA form, the CDR3 reads TGTGCCAGCAGCCCGCGGACCGGGACAGCCACAGATACGCAGTATTTT. It translates to CASSPRTGTATDTQYF. The rearrangement links TRBV11-3 to TRBJ2-3, with TRBD1 matching 7 bases. The germline V gene has CDR1 SGHNT and CDR2 YENEEA. The CDR3 totals 16 residues. Trimming cost V 5 bases and J 2 bases; bases outside gene matches: 10.

This clone is a singleton in its sample. This chain connects TRBV19 to TRBJ2-2; D gene uncertain. CDR1 is LNHDA and CDR2 is SQIVND in the germline V gene (reference sequence). The CDR3 is 14 amino acids. Trimming shortened V by 3 bases and J by 3 bases, and 8 bases separated the two germline ends. DNA for the CDR3: TGTGCCAGTAGTATTCTTTCTGACACCGGGGAGCTGTTTTTT. This gives the protein CASSILSDTGELFF.

This chain joins TRBV18 and TRBJ2-7, with D possibly matching TRBD1 (6 bases). The germline CDR1 and CDR2 sequences are KGHSH and LQKENI. This CDR3 spans 13 amino acids. V lost 6 bases and J lost 3, with 12 bases in between. The CDR3 sequence: CASSNTQGYEQYF. The CDR3 region has the DNA TGTGCCAGCTCGAATACACAGGGCTACGAGCAGTACTTC.

The chain recombines TRBV3-1 (or the pseudogene TRBV3-2) with TRBJ1-5; D gene unclear. Trimming took 1 base from V and 5 from J, leaving 6 bases between them. Germline V lookup: CDR1 LGHDT, CDR2 YNNKEL (reference sequence). The CDR3 is 13 residues long. The CDR3: CASSQGADQPQHF. The CDR3 region has the DNA TGTGCCAGCAGCCAAGGGGCAGATCAGCCCCAGCATTTT.

The chain uses TRBV4-3 and TRBJ1-2; a weak D match, TRBD1 (6 bases). The V end was cut by 1 base, the J end by 2 bases, with 14 bases between. CDR1 LGHNA and CDR2 YSLEER come from the germline V gene. The CDR3 length is 16 residues. The CDR3 nucleotides read TGCGCCAGCAGCCAAGCGCATCAGGGGCCCAACTATGGCTACACCTTC. Its protein is CASSQAHQGPNYGYTF.

The rearrangement uses TRBV28 and TRBJ1-1; 8 positions match TRBD1. Germline CDR1 is MDHEN and CDR2 is SYDVKM. V lost 6 bases to trimming and J lost 0 bases; unmatched junction nucleotides: 9. This CDR3 has 16 residues. The DNA of the CDR3 is TGTGCCAGCAGCGACCGGGACAGGTTTATGAACACTGAAGCTTTCTTT. Amino acid sequence: CASSDRDRFMNTEAFF.